The sample holds one count of the clone carrying this TCR beta chain. Its target is unknown. These data are taken from a study of cytomegalovirus exposure and HLA in healthy donors. Whole-study results and caveats: When the data were analyzed later, several of the most significant clusters appeared to be linked to common viral pathogens.

The CDR3 covers 17 residues. The V and J ends lost 4 bases and 8 bases, in that order; junction bases with no gene match: 14. Germline V lookup: CDR1 MNHNS, CDR2 SASEGT. Use of 60 Vbeta and 13 Jbeta primers characterized the PCR. This table comes from immunoSEQ multiplex PCR, and its TCRdb copy is limited to in-frame clones, with some not included. The repertoire holds 50,000 to 70,000 clones, with approximately 80% as singletons. The V call is TRBV6-1, the J call TRBJ1-4, with 9 nucleotides matching TRBD1. This receptor was taken from a female donor in good health and CMV-seronegative. Sequencing used PBMCs. The CDR3 DNA reads as TGTGCCAGCAGTGCCCTGTCAACAGGGGGCCTAGGCGAAAAACTGTTTTTT. Its protein is CASSALSTGGLGEKLFF.